The 7 T cell receptor beta chains below all came from one sample that was sequenced in a study of cytomegalovirus exposure and HLA in healthy donors. Use of 60 Vbeta and 13 Jbeta primers characterized the PCR. The repertoire was sequenced with immunoSEQ multiplex PCR; TCRdb's copy has only in-frame clones and lacks some. This sample carries about 160,000 clones, with roughly 1.9% going to the ten biggest clones. Sequenced sample: PBMCs. The receptors stem from a man in his thirties or forties in good health and CMV-seronegative.

The DNA for the CDR3 is TGTGCCAGCAGCGTGACCCCCGGGACAGGGGGCACAGATACGCAGTATTTT. Its translation: CASSVTPGTGGTDTQYF. This chain links TRBV9 with TRBJ2-3, with 10 nucleotides matching TRBD1. Unmatched junction bases numbered 7, after V lost 2 bases and J lost 1 base. The CDR3 is 17 amino acids. Germline CDR1 and CDR2: SGDLS and YYNGEE. Using reference TRBV9 and TRBJ2-3 for the parts outside the CDR3, the full variable domain is DSGVTQTPKHLITATGQRVTLRCSPRSGDLSVYWYQQSLDQGLQFLIQYYNGEERAKGNILERFSAQQFPDLHSELNLSSLELGDSALYFCASSVTPGTGGTDTQYFGPGTRLTVL.

V is TRBV4-1 and J is TRBJ2-1, with 8 nucleotides matching TRBD2. Germline V gives CDR1 MGHRA, CDR2 YSYEKL. CDR3 length: 16 residues. After removal of 0 bases from V and 4 bases from J, the junction contained 5 bases not matched to a gene. The CDR3 reads CASSQERTSIYNEQFF. The CDR3 DNA is TGCGCCAGCAGCCAAGAGAGGACTAGCATTTACAATGAGCAGTTCTTC.

The chain uses TRBV5-5 and TRBJ1-5; D remains ambiguous. Trimming cost V 4 bases and J 0 bases, with 11 bases left between them. The CDR3 is 15 amino acids. The germline gives CDR1 SGHKS, CDR2 YYEKEE (reference sequence). The CDR3 bases are TGTGCCAGCAGCGAAATGGAGACTAGCAATCAGCCCCAGCATTTT. Amino acid sequence: CASSEMETSNQPQHF.

The chain carries TRBV2 and TRBJ2-2, with TRBD2 matching 7 bases. The germline gives CDR1 SNHLY, CDR2 FYNNEI. CDR3 length: 14 residues. Trimming took 7 bases from V and 5 from J; bases not matched to a gene: 7. DNA for the CDR3: TGTGCCAGCACGTGGGAGGGCCGAACCGGGGAGCTGTTTTTT. Its protein product is CASTWEGRTGELFF.

This chain connects TRBV9 to TRBJ2-7; tentative D call: TRBD2 (5 bases). The CDR3 has 14 amino acids. With 0 bases removed from V and 1 base from J, the gap between germline ends came to 8 bases. Germline V gives CDR1 SGDLS, CDR2 YYNGEE. The CDR3 coding sequence is TGTGCCAGCAGCGTAGGTGGGAGTTCCTACGAGCAGTACTTC. This gives the protein CASSVGGSSYEQYF.

The V and J genes are TRBV9 and TRBJ2-3; no reliable D call. Deletions cut 5 bases from V and 0 bases from J, with 16 bases between. The CDR3 runs to 16 residues. The germline V gene encodes CDR1 SGDLS and CDR2 YYNGEE. The CDR3 sequence is CASSALAVTSTDTQYF. The DNA for the CDR3 is TGTGCCAGCAGTGCACTCGCGGTCACTAGCACAGATACGCAGTATTTT.

CDR3 nucleotide sequence: TGTGCCAGCACCCCGGGACAGGGTGCAGATACGCAGTATTTT. Translating it yields CASTPGQGADTQYF. The chain joins TRBV27 to TRBJ2-3; TRBD1 aligns across 9 bases. Germline V CDR1 and CDR2: MNHEY, SMNVEV (reference sequence). Trimming at V came to 7 bases and at J to 4 bases, leaving 6 bases not matched to a gene. There are 14 residues in the CDR3.